This T cell receptor (beta chain) originates from a study of T cells in Graves' hyperthyroidism and ophthalmopathy. General study points: A model built on 13 V-J features separated ophthalmopathy from stable hyperthyroidism.

Graves' hyperthyroidism was deemed stable given no ophthalmopathy progression within 18 months. Exclusion of patients followed from uncontrolled infection, other autoimmune disease, pregnancy or lactation. This clonotype was seen ten or more times. Its matching antigen is unknown. V was clipped by 2 bases and J by 1 base, with 12 bases between them. CDR3 length equals 15 residues. CDR1 and CDR2 (germline): MNHEY, SVGAGI. The CDR3 regions of TCR beta were amplified from RNA transcripts. HTBI primers were the set used in a first-round RT-PCR of the TCR CDR3. One entry per CDR3 protein results from TCRdb running MiXCR on the multiplex PCR reads. The profile shows some 460,000 distinct CDR3 sequences, approximately 14% of them singletons.

The origin of this receptor is a woman aged 18-35 years with Graves' hyperthyroidism. The V call is TRBV6-5, the J call TRBJ2-7, with D perhaps TRBD1 (5 bases). The sequenced material came from blood. The CDR3 reads CASSYHSQGSYEQYF. The CDR3 DNA reads TGTGCCAGCAGTTACCATAGCCAGGGATCCTACGAGCAGTACTTC.